This T cell receptor beta chain was obtained from a study of identical twins. TCRdb independently ran MiXCR on the 5' RACE reads; one entry per CDR3 protein. This sample has 1.5 million to 2 million distinct CDR3 sequences; about 32% occur once, and the top ten carry about 0.27%. The V segment lost 3 bases and the J segment 0 bases; nucleotides outside the gene matches: 7. The CDR3 totals 17 residues. The germline V gene encodes CDR1 DFQATT and CDR2 SNEGSKA (reference sequence). This chain links TRBV20-1 with TRBJ2-3; 12 bases fit TRBD2. Sequencing was done on a sample of cord blood. The clonotype was recovered from a newborn girl in good health. The CDR3 coding sequence is TGCAGTGCTAGGAGGGAACTAGCGGGAGGTAGCACAGATACGCAGTATTTT. Protein product: CSARRELAGGSTDTQYF.